Shown below are 7 T cell receptor beta chains from a single sample sequenced in a study of T cells in Graves' hyperthyroidism and ophthalmopathy. Template material for amplifying TCR beta CDR3 regions consisted of RNA transcripts. Researchers ran a first-round RT-PCR on the TCR CDR3 using the HTBI primer set. TCRdb recomputed calls from the multiplex PCR reads with MiXCR, one row per CDR3 protein. The sample lists some 510,000 distinct CDR3 sequences, around 20% seen once, with more than 20% in the top ten. Sequencing input: blood. The receptors come from a man aged 18 to 29 with Graves' hyperthyroidism.

A single count supports this clonotype. The chain combines TRBV7-2 with TRBJ2-7; D possibly corresponds to TRBD1 (6 bases). In germline, CDR1 is SGHTA, CDR2 FQGNSA. This CDR3 is built from 14 residues. V was shortened by 1 base and J by 5 bases, with 12 bases between the two germline ends. The CDR3 bases are TGTGCCAGCAGCTTAGTGGCAGGGGACCACGAGCAGTACTTC. Its translation is CASSLVAGDHEQYF.

This clonotype occurred many times. The chain joins TRBV27 to TRBJ1-1; D is ambiguous. Trimming removed 3 bases at V and 5 bases at J, with 16 bases between. Germline V gene sequence: CDR1 MNHEY, CDR2 SMNVEV (reference sequence). The CDR3 extends over 15 amino acids. The CDR3 nucleotides read TGTGCCAGCAGTTTGTCCCTGGGGAGTGGAACTGAAGCTTTCTTT. As protein: CASSLSLGSGTEAFF.

This clonotype was seen more than once but under ten times. The gene calls are TRBV6-5 and TRBJ1-1; possibly TRBD1 for D (5 bases). This CDR3 has 13 amino acids. V was shortened by 2 bases and J by 9 bases, with 13 bases between the two germline ends. The V gene's germline CDR1 is MNHEY and CDR2 SVGAGI. The CDR3 DNA reads TGTGCCAGCAGTTACGAGGGGTTCAATCAAGCTTTCTTT. Translating gives CASSYEGFNQAFF.

This clonotype has only a few counts. The chain couples TRBV4-1 to TRBJ2-7; possible D gene TRBD1, 6 bases. CDR1 is MGHRA and CDR2 is YSYEKL in the germline V gene. V lost 0 bases, J lost 6 bases, and 15 bases lay in between. The CDR3 length is 15 residues. The CDR3 region has the DNA TGCGCCAGCAGCCAAGACCCTCTACAGGGCCCCGAGCAGTACTTC. It yields the protein CASSQDPLQGPEQYF.

This clonotype occurred a few times. V and J are TRBV6-1 and TRBJ1-1; D perhaps matches TRBD1 (5 bases). V was shortened by 2 bases and J by 4 bases, with 11 bases between the two germline ends. The germline gives CDR1 MNHNS, CDR2 SASEGT. The CDR3 has 14 residues. For the CDR3, the DNA is TGTGCCAGCAGTGAAACCGGGGCAGGCACTGAAGCTTTCTTT. Translated, it gives CASSETGAGTEAFF.

This chain uses TRBV20-1 with TRBJ1-1, with D possibly TRBD1 on 6 matching bases. Germline V gives CDR1 DFQATT, CDR2 SNEGSKA (reference sequence). The CDR3 runs to 14 residues. Trimming took 2 bases from V and 5 from J, leaving 15 bases between them. The CDR3 DNA is TGCAGTGCTAGAAGGGGGGACGCACAGACTGAAGCTTTCTTT. It encodes CSARRGDAQTEAFF.

There are many counts of this clonotype. The chain couples TRBV28 to TRBJ1-2; 7 bases line up with TRBD1. This CDR3 contains 15 residues. Germline V gene sequence: CDR1 MDHEN, CDR2 SYDVKM. V lost 3 bases to trimming and J lost 6 bases; unmatched junction nucleotides: 10. The CDR3 nucleotides are TGTGCCAGCAGTTTCCAGGGGGTGGATGGGCATGGCTACACCTTC. Translated, it gives CASSFQGVDGHGYTF.